A single sample gave rise to the 26 T cell receptor beta chains below, sequenced in a study of cytomegalovirus exposure and HLA in healthy donors. Primers included in the PCR were 60 Vbeta and 13 Jbeta primers. Sequencing was performed with immunoSEQ multiplex PCR; in TCRdb, only in-frame clones are kept and a portion is missing. The top ten clones hold around 16% of a sample with around 220,000 clones, around three quarters of them seen once. Sequenced sample: PBMCs. Receptors were obtained from a man aged 40-55 years in good health and CMV-seronegative.

The V gene is TRBV7-9, the J gene TRBJ1-1; no definite D call. V was shortened by 2 bases and J by 4 bases, with 11 bases between the two germline ends. CDR3 length equals 14 residues. The germline CDR1 and CDR2 sequences are SEHNR and FQNEAQ (reference sequence). CDR3 DNA: TGTGCCAGCAGCTTATTGGGAGGAAGCACTGAAGCTTTCTTT. Residues: CASSLLGGSTEAFF.

The chain uses TRBV7-9 and TRBJ2-7; 7 bases line up with TRBD2. This CDR3 is built from 13 residues. The germline gives CDR1 SEHNR, CDR2 FQNEAQ (reference sequence). V shed 2 bases, J shed 6 bases, and the junction held 4 bases outside the gene matches. Written as DNA, the CDR3 is TGTGCCAGCAGCTTAACGGGGGGAGGCGAGCAGTACTTC. Protein: CASSLTGGGEQYF.

V is TRBV7-9 and J is TRBJ1-2; tentative D call: TRBD1 (5 bases). V lost 0 bases and J 8 bases, leaving 10 bases between the germline ends. Germline CDR1 SEHNR, CDR2 FQNEAQ (reference sequence). The CDR3 sequence is 13 residues long. CDR3 amino acids: CASSLALGGGYTF. CDR3 nucleotide sequence: TGTGCCAGCAGCTTAGCGCTGGGGGGAGGCTACACCTTC. Using reference TRBV7-9 and TRBJ1-2 for the parts outside the CDR3, the full variable domain is DTGVSQNPRHKITKRGQNVTFRCDPISEHNRLYWYRQTLGQGPEFLTYFQNEAQLEKSRLLSDRFSAERPKGSFSTLEIQRTEQGDSAMYLCASSLALGGGYTFGSGTRLTVV.

This clone has a handful of counts. This chain joins TRBV27 and TRBJ2-1, with no clear D. V lost 4 bases and J 0 bases, leaving 10 bases between the germline ends. CDR1 and CDR2 from the germline V gene are MNHEY and SMNVEV (reference sequence). The CDR3 loop spans 15 amino acids. The CDR3 region is CASSSSLISYNEQFF. The DNA for the CDR3 is TGTGCCAGCAGTTCCTCACTGATCTCCTACAATGAGCAGTTCTTC.

This chain joins TRBV25-1 and TRBJ2-5, with TRBD2 matching over 12 bases. V lost 5 bases, J lost 5 bases, and 6 bases stayed unmatched. The CDR3 sequence is 15 residues long. Germline CDR1 is MGHDK and CDR2 is SYGVNS. The CDR3 region is CASSSSGRAQETQYF. The CDR3 DNA reads as TGTGCCAGCAGTTCTAGCGGGAGGGCCCAGGAGACCCAGTACTTC. The complete variable domain, with remaining parts taken from reference TRBV25-1 and TRBJ2-5, reads EADIYQTPRYLVIGTGKKITLECSQTMGHDKMYWYQQDPGMELHLIHYSYGVNSTEKGDLSSESTVSRIRTEHFPLTLESARPSHTSQYLCASSSSGRAQETQYFGPGTRLLVL.

This chain uses TRBV28 with TRBJ2-7; TRBD2 aligns across 9 bases. CDR1 MDHEN and CDR2 SYDVKM come from the germline V gene. The CDR3 contains 21 residues. With 6 bases clipped from V and 3 bases from J, the junction kept 27 bases outside the gene matches. This CDR3 reads CASRLQEGRRRAGGFLYEQYF. The CDR3 DNA reads TGTGCCAGCAGGCTACAGGAGGGAAGGAGGAGAGCGGGAGGATTTCTCTACGAGCAGTACTTC.

V usage is TRBV7-2 and J usage is TRBJ1-5; D call uncertain. Germline CDR1 and CDR2: SGHTA and FQGNSA. There are 15 residues in the CDR3. V lost 5 bases and J 4 bases, leaving 15 bases between the germline ends. The CDR3 here is CASSARGQENQPQHF. The CDR3 bases are TGTGCCAGCAGCGCACGAGGGCAGGAAAATCAGCCCCAGCATTTT.

This clone is a singleton in its sample. The rearrangement links TRBV4-1 to TRBJ2-5; 11 nucleotides agree with TRBD2. This CDR3 spans 16 amino acids. The ends lost 3 bases at V and 4 bases at J; junction bases unmatched: 7. Per germline, CDR1 MGHRA and CDR2 YSYEKL. CDR3 coding DNA: TGCGCCAGCAGCCAGTATAGCGGGGGGGCCTCAGAGACCCAGTACTTC. This gives the protein CASSQYSGGASETQYF.

The chain combines TRBV30 with TRBJ2-1; 13 bases are shared with TRBD2. Germline-derived CDR1 and CDR2 are GTSNPN and SVGIG (reference sequence). J was trimmed by 9 bases and V by 6 bases; bases with no gene match: 8. This CDR3 spans 14 amino acids. CDR3 loop: CACRTSGRLGEQFF. In nucleotides, the CDR3 is TGTGCCTGTAGGACTAGCGGGAGACTGGGTGAGCAGTTCTTC.

The chain employs TRBV7-6 and TRBJ1-6, with no clear D. Germline lookup yields CDR1 SGHVS and CDR2 FNYEAQ. CDR3 length equals 14 residues. The V and J ends lost 0 bases and 6 bases respectively, with 6 bases between them. Here the CDR3 reads CASSLAQTNSPLHF. CDR3 DNA sequence: TGTGCCAGCAGCTTAGCACAGACTAATTCACCCCTCCACTTT.

This chain uses TRBV5-6 with TRBJ1-2; 10 positions match TRBD1. Looked up from germline, CDR1 is SGHDT and CDR2 is YYEEEE. The CDR3 is 14 amino acids. Losses at the gene ends were 4 bases for V and 2 bases for J; bases not matched to a gene: 2. The CDR3 bases are TGTGCCAGCAGCCCGGACAGGGGGAACTATGGCTACACCTTC. Its protein product is CASSPDRGNYGYTF.

The chain is built from TRBV5-4 and TRBJ2-1, with TRBD2 identical over 10 bases. Germline CDR1 and CDR2: SGHNT and YYREEE (reference sequence). CDR3 size: 15 residues. V trimming: 4 bases; J trimming: 7 bases; junction bases outside the gene matches: 8. This CDR3 is CASSAAGGDINEQFF. DNA of the CDR3: TGTGCCAGCAGCGCAGCGGGAGGGGATATAAATGAGCAGTTCTTC.

The J gene is TRBJ2-7, the V gene TRBV30, with TRBD1 identical over 12 bases. V shed 5 bases, J shed 3 bases, and the junction held 5 bases outside the gene matches. The germline gives CDR1 GTSNPN, CDR2 SVGIG (reference sequence). The CDR3 totals 14 residues. CDR3 DNA sequence: TGTGCCTGGTCCCGGGACAGGGGGCTCTACGAGCAGTACTTC. It is translated as CAWSRDRGLYEQYF.

This clone was seen a few times. The DNA for the CDR3 is TGTGCCAGCAGTTACTCGGACGGGATCGAGCAGTACTTC. The encoded protein is CASSYSDGIEQYF. The chain combines TRBV6-5 with TRBJ2-7, with D possibly matching TRBD2 (5 bases). The CDR3 is made up of 13 amino acids. The germline V and J ends were trimmed by 0 bases and 6 bases, with 9 bases remaining between them. Per germline, CDR1 MNHEY and CDR2 SVGAGI.

This clone was detected a few times. This chain links TRBV5-8 with TRBJ2-2; possibly TRBD1 for D (5 bases). V was shortened by 1 base and J by 8 bases, with 9 bases between the two germline ends. This CDR3 has 13 amino acids. The germline gives CDR1 SGHTS, CDR2 YDEGEE. This CDR3 is CASSLSYRGELFF. The DNA of the CDR3 is TGTGCCAGCAGCTTGTCGTACAGGGGGGAGCTGTTTTTT.

This clone was detected only a few times. This sequence joins TRBV6-5 and TRBJ1-6; 9 bases map to TRBD1. The CDR3 has 14 amino acids. Per germline, CDR1 MNHEY and CDR2 SVGAGI. V was clipped by 6 bases and J by 9 bases; unmatched bases: 6. For the CDR3, the DNA is TGTGCCAGCAGGTACCGGGACAGGGTTTCACCCCTCCACTTT. Residues: CASRYRDRVSPLHF.

The V and J genes are TRBV19 and TRBJ2-1, with D perhaps matching TRBD2 (5 bases). The V and J ends lost 3 bases and 8 bases respectively, with 20 bases between them. This CDR3 has 16 residues. Germline values: CDR1 LNHDA, CDR2 SQIVND (reference sequence). CDR3 sequence (DNA): TGTGCCAGTAGTATTAAAGGTTGGGAGAAGGGCCATGAGCAGTTCTTC. Residues: CASSIKGWEKGHEQFF.

V gene TRBV7-9 combines with J gene TRBJ1-5; 7 bases agree with TRBD1. J lost 5 bases, V lost 5 bases, and 6 bases had no gene match. Germline loops: CDR1 SEHNR, CDR2 FQNEAQ (reference sequence). The length of the CDR3 is 14 residues. CDR3 region: CASSLGGQYQPQHF. Here the CDR3 DNA reads TGTGCCAGCAGCCTCGGGGGACAGTATCAGCCCCAGCATTTT.

Notes on this clone: At one end the junction does not follow the germline gene, possibly because of a read error. V gene TRBV27 combines with J gene TRBJ2-7, with 9 bases fitting TRBD2. The germline CDR1 and CDR2 sequences are MNHEY and SMNVEV (reference sequence). The CDR3 covers 14 residues. In nucleotides, the CDR3 is TGTGCCGGCAGTTTCTTACTAGCGGGCCACGAGCAGTACTTC. Translated: CAGSFLLAGHEQYF.

J is TRBJ2-5 and V is TRBV7-9; 11 nucleotides match TRBD2. The V segment lost 5 bases and the J segment 5 bases; nucleotides outside the gene matches: 13. There are 17 residues in the CDR3. From germline, CDR1 is SEHNR and CDR2 FQNEAQ (reference sequence). The CDR3 DNA reads as TGTGCCAGCAGCCCCCGAGGGCTAGCGGGAGGCTTGGAGACCCAGTACTTC. It specifies CASSPRGLAGGLETQYF. Variable domain in full (rest from reference TRBV7-9 and TRBJ2-5): DTGVSQNPRHKITKRGQNVTFRCDPISEHNRLYWYRQTLGQGPEFLTYFQNEAQLEKSRLLSDRFSAERPKGSFSTLEIQRTEQGDSAMYLCASSPRGLAGGLETQYFGPGTRLLVL.

The chain links TRBV11-3 to TRBJ2-1; TRBD1 matches at 7 bases. Unmatched junction bases numbered 6, after V lost 1 base and J lost 3 bases. This CDR3 has 16 residues. The germline V gene encodes CDR1 SGHNT and CDR2 YENEEA. The DNA for the CDR3 is TGTGCCAGCAGCTTAGGGGAGACAGGGTACTACAATGAGCAGTTCTTC. Translating it yields CASSLGETGYYNEQFF. The complete variable domain, with remaining parts taken from reference TRBV11-3 and TRBJ2-1, reads EAGVVQSPRYKIIEKKQPVAFWCNPISGHNTLYWYLQNLGQGPELLIRYENEEAVDDSQLPKDRFSAERLKGVDSTLKIQPAELGDSAVYLCASSLGETGYYNEQFFGPGTRLTVL.

This rearrangement joins TRBV5-1 to TRBJ2-5; TRBD2 matches 11 bases. J was trimmed by 4 bases and V by 0 bases; bases with no gene match: 5. Per the germline V gene, CDR1 is SGHRS and CDR2 is YFSETQ. This CDR3 is built from 16 residues. The DNA for the CDR3 is TGCGCCAGCAGCTTGGCTAGCGGGGGGAATGGAGAGACCCAGTACTTC. Its translation is CASSLASGGNGETQYF.

Note on this clone: Germline and junction disagree at one end, which may indicate a read error. The chain links TRBV7-9 to TRBJ1-1; TRBD1 is a possible D gene (6 bases). The V gene's germline CDR1 is SEHNR and CDR2 FQNEAQ (reference sequence). The CDR3 is 14 residues long. The DNA for the CDR3 is TGTTCCAGCAGCTTAGGGGGGGTGAACACTGAAGCTTTCTTT. Amino acid sequence: CSSSLGGVNTEAFF.

The table lists this clone with a count of one. The chain links TRBV19 to TRBJ2-5, with D perhaps matching TRBD1 (6 bases). Per the germline V gene, CDR1 is LNHDA and CDR2 is SQIVND (reference sequence). Trimming cost V 6 bases and J 5 bases, with 7 bases left between them. CDR3 length equals 11 residues. CDR3 DNA sequence: TGTGCCAGTAGACAGGGTGAGACCCAGTACTTC. As protein: CASRQGETQYF.

This chain links TRBV10-3 with TRBJ2-3; 11 bases agree with TRBD2. This CDR3 has 16 amino acids. V dropped 7 bases and J dropped 3; count of bases not matched to a gene: 9. Germline CDR1 and CDR2: ENHRY and SYGVKD. CDR3 nucleotide sequence: TGTGCCATCATGGGGACTAGCGGAGGAATGACAGATACGCAGTATTTT. Translating gives CAIMGTSGGMTDTQYF.

The J gene is TRBJ2-7, the V gene TRBV7-3, with a weak D call TRBD2 (5 bases). The germline V gene has CDR1 SGHTA and CDR2 FQGTGA. The CDR3 spans 13 residues. Between the trimmed V and J ends, which lost 4 bases and 6 bases, there was a span of 13 bases. This CDR3 is CASSSIGGGEQYF. The CDR3 DNA reads TGTGCCAGCAGCTCTATAGGAGGAGGCGAGCAGTACTTC.